The following is a T cell receptor (beta chain) sequence with its context. The data stem from a study of CD8+CD57+ T cells in acquired aplastic anemia. The germline gives CDR1 KGHDR, CDR2 SFDVKD. The CDR3 length is 11 residues. The germline V and J ends were trimmed by 5 bases and 4 bases, with 5 bases remaining between them. CDR3 and TCR beta VDJ profiling relied on genomic DNA as the template. TCRdb passed the reads through MiXCR, listing each CDR3 protein once. The repertoire includes roughly 130,000 distinct CDR3 sequences, 48% of them detected once, and roughly 2.6% sits in the top ten. The sequencing sample was made of sorted CD4+, CD8+, or CD8+CD57+ T cells (not recorded which) from PBMCs. This chain connects TRBV24-1 to TRBJ2-7; D remains ambiguous. The receptor's source is a human donor in good health, serving as a control. CDR3 coding DNA: TGTGCCACCAGTGGAGGATACGAGCAGTACTTC. Translating it yields CATSGGYEQYF.